This T cell receptor beta chain was identified in a study of monozygotic twins with inflammatory bowel disease. From its re-call of the 5' RACE reads, TCRdb lists each CDR3 protein once, without DNA. The sample has fewer than 450,000 distinct CDR3 sequences. The germline V gene encodes CDR1 MGHRA and CDR2 YSYEKL. This CDR3 spans 16 amino acids. This rearrangement joins TRBV4-1 to TRBJ2-7; TCRdb picks TRBD1, but there is no DNA to check that call. This TCR derives from a human donor with ulcerative colitis or Crohn's disease, or a healthy co-twin of an affected twin (not recorded which). The specimen sequenced was blood. The CDR3 spells CASSQDFLAGPYEQYF.